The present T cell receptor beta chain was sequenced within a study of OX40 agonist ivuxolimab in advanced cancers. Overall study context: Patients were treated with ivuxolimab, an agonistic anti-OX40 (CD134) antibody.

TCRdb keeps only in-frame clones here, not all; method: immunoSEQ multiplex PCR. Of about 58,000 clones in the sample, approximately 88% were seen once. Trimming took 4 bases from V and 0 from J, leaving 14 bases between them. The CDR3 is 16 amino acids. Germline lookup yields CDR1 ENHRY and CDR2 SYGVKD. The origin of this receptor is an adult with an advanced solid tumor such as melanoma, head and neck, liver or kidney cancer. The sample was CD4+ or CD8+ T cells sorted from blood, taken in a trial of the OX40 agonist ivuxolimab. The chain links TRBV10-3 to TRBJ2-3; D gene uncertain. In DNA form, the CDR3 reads TGTGCCATCAGTGGGATCTCGATCGCCAGCACAGATACGCAGTATTTT. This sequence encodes CAISGISIASTDTQYF.